A selection of T cell receptor beta chains follows, all from one sample in a study of response to subunit inactivated influenza vaccine. TCRdb reanalysed the RT-PCR reads using MiXCR and keeps one entry per CDR3 protein. There are about 180,000 distinct CDR3 sequences in the sample; 7.5% to 10% occur only once, and approximately 10% lies in the top ten. Sequencing used non-naive T cells sorted from PBMCs, obtained on the day of vaccination. The receptors were sampled from a man between 45 and 60 years old who received an inactivated influenza vaccine. Both conserved end residues are part of each CDR3. A D gene is named only where the DNA matches it firmly. Only some rows state a clone size, as once, few, many or a class for expanded clones.

clone size	J gene	V gene	D gene	CDR3 protein	CDR3 DNA
few	TRBJ2-5	TRBV5-1	TRBD1	CASRTGTGEETQYF	TGCGCCAGCAGGACTGGGACAGGGGAAGAGACCCAGTACTTC
few	TRBJ2-5	TRBV10-3	NA	CAISESRDEETQYF	TGTGCCATCAGTGAGTCGAGGGATGAAGAGACCCAGTACTTC
NA	TRBJ2-3	TRBV7-2	NA	CASSTYGRGDTDTQYF	TGTGCCAGCAGCACATACGGACGGGGAGACACAGATACGCAGTATTTT
NA	TRBJ2-1	TRBV6-5	TRBD2	CASSSDVLAGYNEQFF	TGTGCCAGCAGTTCCGATGTCTTAGCGGGATACAATGAGCAGTTCTTC
NA	TRBJ2-3	TRBV20-1	TRBD2	CSARDHRLAGGPKFPDTQYF	TGCAGTGCTAGAGATCACCGACTAGCGGGAGGGCCAAAGTTCCCAGATACGCAGTATTTT
NA	TRBJ1-1	TRBV7-2	NA	CASSFTHTSGAGGAFF	TGTGCCAGCAGCTTCACCCACACATCAGGCGCGGGGGGAGCTTTCTTT
NA	TRBJ2-1	TRBV20-1	TRBD2	CSASTVGSRLAGTNEQFF	TGCAGTGCTAGTACGGTGGGGTCGAGACTAGCGGGGACCAACGAGCAGTTCTTC
few	TRBJ2-3	TRBV5-6	TRBD1	CASSPQGAATDTQYF	TGTGCCAGCAGCCCCCAGGGGGCGGCCACAGATACGCAGTATTTT
NA	TRBJ2-2	TRBV19	NA	CASSIEAGLNTGELFF	TGTGCCAGTAGTATAGAGGCGGGCCTGAACACCGGGGAGCTGTTTTTT
few	TRBJ2-1	TRBV6-1	NA	CASSDVWRAGHNEQFF	TGTGCCAGCAGTGATGTCTGGAGGGCGGGCCACAATGAGCAGTTCTTC
few	TRBJ2-5	TRBV5-1	TRBD1	CASSRSGTGGYETQYF	TGCGCCAGCAGCAGGTCCGGGACAGGGGGCTATGAGACCCAGTACTTC
NA	TRBJ2-1	TRBV11-2	TRBD2	CASSLLAPGGGSYNEQFF	TGTGCCAGCAGCTTACTGGCGCCCGGCGGGGGTTCCTACAATGAGCAGTTCTTC
few	TRBJ2-7	TRBV28	TRBD1	CASSTNLFSGTGSSYEQYF	TGTGCCAGCAGTACCAATCTTTTCTCCGGGACAGGGAGCTCCTACGAGCAGTACTTC
few	TRBJ2-1	TRBV6-2/TRBV6-3	NA	CASSYSGTVYNEQFF	TGTGCCAGCAGTTACTCTGGGACGGTTTACAATGAGCAGTTCTTC
many	TRBJ1-4	TRBV12-3/TRBV12-4	TRBD1	CASSLATGELFF	TGTGCCAGCAGTTTAGCGACAGGGGAACTGTTTTTT
many	TRBJ2-1	TRBV6-2/TRBV6-3	TRBD2	CASSYPRTSGDNNEQFF	TGTGCCAGCAGTTACCCCCGGACTAGCGGGGACAACAATGAGCAGTTCTTC